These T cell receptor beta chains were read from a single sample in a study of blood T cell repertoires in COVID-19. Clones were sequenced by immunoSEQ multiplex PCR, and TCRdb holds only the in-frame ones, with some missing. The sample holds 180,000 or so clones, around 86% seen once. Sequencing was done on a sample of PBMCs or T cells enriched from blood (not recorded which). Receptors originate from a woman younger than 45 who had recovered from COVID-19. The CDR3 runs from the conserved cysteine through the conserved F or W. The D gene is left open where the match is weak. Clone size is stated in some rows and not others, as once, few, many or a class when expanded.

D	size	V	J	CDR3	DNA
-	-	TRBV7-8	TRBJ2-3	CASSLGAGVSSTDTQYF	TGTGCCAGCAGCTTAGGGGCAGGGGTGTCTAGCACAGATACGCAGTATTTT
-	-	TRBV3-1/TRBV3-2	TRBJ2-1	CASSPSPVDEQFF	TGTGCCAGCAGCCCCAGTCCCGTCGATGAGCAGTTCTTC
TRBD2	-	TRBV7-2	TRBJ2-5	CASSLNSGNQETQYF	TGTGCCAGCAGCTTAAACAGCGGGAATCAAGAGACCCAGTACTTC
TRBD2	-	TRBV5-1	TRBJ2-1	CASGSSGTKNEQFF	TGCGCCAGCGGATCGAGCGGGACGAAGAATGAGCAGTTCTTC
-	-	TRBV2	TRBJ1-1	CASSRRSGQQNTEAFF	TGTGCCAGCAGTAGACGAAGCGGTCAACAGAACACTGAAGCTTTCTTT
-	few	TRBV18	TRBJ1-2	CASSPLTGIVGYTF	TGTGCCAGCTCACCCCTAACAGGGATCGTAGGCTACACCTTC
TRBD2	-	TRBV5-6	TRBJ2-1	CASSLELAGSYNEQFF	TGTGCCAGCAGCTTGGAACTAGCGGGCTCCTACAATGAGCAGTTCTTC
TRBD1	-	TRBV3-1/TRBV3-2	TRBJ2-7	CASSQVGQGRYEQYF	TGTGCCAGCAGCCAAGTGGGACAGGGCAGGTACGAGCAGTACTTC
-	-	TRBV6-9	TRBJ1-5	CASSYRDGRAGGCNQPQHF	TGTGCCAGCAGTTATCGAGATGGCAGGGCCGGGGGTTGCAATCAGCCCCAGCATTTT
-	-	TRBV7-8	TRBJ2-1	CASKGGTYNEQFF	TGTGCCAGCAAAGGGGGTACCTACAATGAGCAGTTCTTC
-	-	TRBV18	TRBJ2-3	CASSPRGGDSTDTQYF	TGTGCCAGCTCTCCACGGGGCGGAGATAGCACAGATACGCAGTATTTT
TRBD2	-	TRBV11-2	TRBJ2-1	CASSSSSGSSYNEQFF	TGTGCCAGCAGCTCCTCTAGCGGCAGCTCCTACAATGAGCAGTTCTTC
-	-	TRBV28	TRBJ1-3	CASSRGQSSDTIYF	TGTGCCAGCAGCCGTGGACAGTCTTCGGACACCATATATTTT
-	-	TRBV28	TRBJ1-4	CASREAVGREKLFF	TGTGCCAGCAGGGAAGCTGTGGGGAGGGAAAAACTGTTTTTT
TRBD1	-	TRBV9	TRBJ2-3	CASSGGQGRVDTQYF	TGTGCCAGCAGCGGCGGACAGGGACGTGTTGATACGCAGTATTTT
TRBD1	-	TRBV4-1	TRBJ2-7	CASSQYTPGQVSYEQYF	TGCGCCAGCAGCCAGTATACTCCCGGACAGGTCTCCTACGAGCAGTACTTC
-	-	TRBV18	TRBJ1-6	CASSPPRGNNSPLHF	TGTGCCAGCTCACCCCCGAGGGGGAATAATTCACCCCTCCACTTT
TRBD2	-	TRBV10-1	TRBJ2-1	CASSEFLAGGNEQFF	TGCGCCAGCAGTGAGTTTTTAGCGGGAGGGAATGAGCAGTTCTTC
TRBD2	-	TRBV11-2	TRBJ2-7	CASSYGEGSYEQYF	TGTGCCAGCAGTTACGGGGAGGGCAGCTACGAGCAGTACTTC
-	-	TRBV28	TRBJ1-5	CASSKSRERNQPQHF	TGTGCCAGCAGTAAATCGAGGGAAAGGAATCAGCCCCAGCATTTT
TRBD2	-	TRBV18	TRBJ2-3	CASSSLGRGRRTDTQYF	TGTGCCAGCTCGTCGCTTGGGCGCGGGAGGCGCACAGATACGCAGTATTTT
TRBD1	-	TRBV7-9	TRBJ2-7	CASSLPDRGPYEQYF	TGTGCCAGCAGCCTCCCTGACAGGGGGCCCTACGAGCAGTACTTC
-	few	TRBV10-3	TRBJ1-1	CATRGTLSLNTEAFF	TGTGCCACTCGCGGGACTTTATCTTTGAACACTGAAGCTTTCTTT
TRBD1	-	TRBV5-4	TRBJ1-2	CASSRPGQGSDYGYTF	TGTGCCAGCAGCCGCCCGGGACAGGGTAGTGACTATGGCTACACCTTC
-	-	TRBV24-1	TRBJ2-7	CATSDTGSRSYEQYF	TGTGCCACCAGTGATACAGGGAGTAGGTCCTACGAGCAGTACTTC
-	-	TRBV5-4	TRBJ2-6	CASSVGLGALSSGANVLTF	TGTGCCAGCAGCGTCGGCCTAGGCGCGCTAAGCTCTGGGGCCAACGTCCTGACTTTC
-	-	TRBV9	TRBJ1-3	CASSKGLSGNTIYF	TGTGCCAGCAGTAAAGGACTCTCTGGAAACACCATATATTTT
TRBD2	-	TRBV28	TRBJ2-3	CASSPLGAGDSTDTQYF	TGTGCCAGCAGTCCCTTGGGAGCGGGAGACTCTACAGATACGCAGTATTTT
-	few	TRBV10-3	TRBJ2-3	CAIRSGTDTQYF	TGTGCCATCAGGAGCGGGACAGATACGCAGTATTTT
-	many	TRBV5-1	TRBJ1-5	CASSLGQHSNQPQHF	TGCGCCAGCAGCTTGGGACAGCATAGCAATCAGCCCCAGCATTTT
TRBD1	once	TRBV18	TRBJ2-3	CASSALLQGIGTDTQYF	TGTGCCAGCTCCGCCCTCTTACAGGGGATCGGCACAGATACGCAGTATTTT
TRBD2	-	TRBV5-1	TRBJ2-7	CASSLGGDGSYEQYF	TGCGCCAGCAGTCTTGGGGGGGACGGATCCTACGAGCAGTACTTC
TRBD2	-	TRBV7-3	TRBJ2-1	CASSPRTYASGRVPYNEQFF	TGTGCCAGCAGCCCTAGAACGTACGCTAGCGGGAGAGTTCCCTACAATGAGCAGTTCTTC
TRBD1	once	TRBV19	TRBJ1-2	CASSPQGAQGNYGYTF	TGTGCCAGTAGTCCTCAGGGGGCGCAGGGTAACTATGGCTACACCTTC
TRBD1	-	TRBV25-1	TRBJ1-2	CASSIQGQGKSGYTF	TGTGCCAGCAGCATCCAAGGACAGGGTAAATCTGGCTACACCTTC
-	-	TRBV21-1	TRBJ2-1	CASSKIAGTNEQFF	TGTGCCAGCAGCAAAATAGCGGGTACTAATGAGCAGTTCTTC
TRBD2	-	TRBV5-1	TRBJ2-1	CASTSGKLNEQFF	TGCGCCAGCACTAGCGGAAAACTTAATGAGCAGTTCTTC